Sequencing of this T cell receptor beta chain was carried out in a study of blood T cell repertoires in COVID-19. Study context: Both acute and convalescent COVID-19 samples were obtained from the United States, Italy and Spain. T cells, B-cell-depleted T cells, or PBMCs provided the cDNA or gDNA that served as material.

Authors' processing steps: Estimated nucleated cell counts came from reference gene primer amplification. The data were produced by immunoSEQ multiplex PCR, yet TCRdb's version contains in-frame clones alone and is incomplete. D and trimming come from the DNA, and the V and J calls and clone size come from that table. The sample gives about 140,000 clones, over 80% of which show up once; roughly 10% is in the top ten. V lost 6 bases to trimming and J lost 3 bases, with 7 bases between them. The germline gives CDR1 LGHNT, CDR2 FRNRAP. The CDR3 is made up of 12 amino acids. The chain couples TRBV12-5 to TRBJ2-3; TRBD2 is a possible D gene (6 bases). This TCR was recovered from a man in his sixties with active or convalescent COVID-19. The sequenced material came from peripheral blood. The CDR3 is CASGGTTDTQYF. CDR3 DNA sequence: TGTGCTAGTGGCGGGACTACAGATACGCAGTATTTT.